The 6 T cell receptor beta chains below were found in one sample sequenced in a study of CXCR3-negative and CXCR3-positive naive CD8 T cells. Researchers prepared the TRB cDNA libraries using 5' RACE with UMI labels. TCRdb reprocessed the 5' RACE reads and stores each CDR3 protein as one record, lacking DNA. The listing records 150,000 to 160,000 distinct CDR3 sequences. General study points: A higher hydrophobicity marked the TRB CDR3s of CXCR3-positive naive cells versus CXCR3-negative naive cells.

Their antigen targets remain unknown. The sequenced sample was naive CXCR3+ CD8+ T cells from blood. Specified subset: CD45RO-CCR7+CD27+CD95- naive CD8+ T cells expressing CXCR3 (TNR3+). The source is a human donor in good health. Some clones in this sample may be carry-over from other donors' samples.

The rearrangement links TRBV7-6 to TRBJ2-3; TCRdb's assignment of TRBD1 cannot be checked, as there is no DNA. CDR3 size: 15 residues. Germline V CDR1 and CDR2: SGHVS, FNYEAQ. CDR3 in amino acids: CASSLGGPSTDTQYF.

This chain links TRBV9 with TRBJ2-1; TCRdb's D call of TRBD1 is untestable without DNA. CDR1 and CDR2 (germline): SGDLS, YYNGEE. This CDR3 comprises 15 residues. CDR3 protein: CASSEEGGLYNEQFF.

The chain uses TRBV11-3 and TRBJ2-7; TCRdb returns TRBD1, unconfirmable since there is no DNA. Germline CDR1 and CDR2: SGHNT and YENEEA. The CDR3 totals 15 residues. CDR3 in amino acids: CASSLGQGASYEQYF.

The V call is TRBV7-9, the J call TRBJ2-7; no DNA is available, so the TRBD1 call from TCRdb remains unchecked. Germline values: CDR1 SEHNR, CDR2 FQNEAQ (reference sequence). This CDR3 has 16 amino acids. The CDR3 reads CASSPPGTGGGHEQYF. Using reference TRBV7-9 and TRBJ2-7 for the parts outside the CDR3, the full variable domain is DTGVSQNPRHKITKRGQNVTFRCDPISEHNRLYWYRQTLGQGPEFLTYFQNEAQLEKSRLLSDRFSAERPKGSFSTLEIQRTEQGDSAMYLCASSPPGTGGGHEQYFGPGTRLTVT.

The chain carries TRBV13 and TRBJ2-7; TCRdb's D call, TRBD2, is unchecked because there is no DNA. The length of the CDR3 is 14 residues. CDR1 and CDR2 from the germline V gene are PRHDT and FYEKMQ (reference sequence). The CDR3 loop reads CASSLDVLPYEQYF.

The V and J genes are TRBV20-1 and TRBJ2-3. The CDR3 sequence is 13 residues long. Germline V gene sequence: CDR1 DFQATT, CDR2 SNEGSKA (reference sequence). This chain's CDR3 is CSAPQDNTDTQYF.